These 26 T cell receptor beta chains share one sample of origin, sequenced in a study of graft-versus-host responses after intestinal transplantation (dated by TCRdb to the early 2020s). According to the study, the label for this sample's time point signals: cells obtained before transplantation from donor or recipient. The method behind the library was the immunoSEQ multiplex PCR assay. This immuneACCESS table, as held by TCRdb, lists in-frame sequences with V and J called but not all clones. Of the missing ones, under half trace to an unresolved V gene in checked studies; the others have no known cause. The sample yields roughly 110,000 clones; just over 90% were counted once. The ten largest account for roughly 0.23% of the sample. Their specific antigens are unknown. Sample: unstimulated CD4+ T cells sorted from spleen or lymph node cells, taken before transplant. These receptors originate from a human donor who was the organ donor for an intestinal transplant.

J is TRBJ1-1 and V is TRBV6-5; D call uncertain. This CDR3 contains 14 residues. V was trimmed by 0 bases and J by 5 bases, leaving 10 bases between them. Per the germline V gene, CDR1 is MNHEY and CDR2 is SVGAGI. In DNA, the CDR3 is TGTGCCAGCAGTTACTCCCGGACTAATACTGAAGCTTTCTTT. This gives the protein CASSYSRTNTEAFF.

The V gene is TRBV7-2, the J gene TRBJ2-7; 12 nucleotides agree with TRBD2. V shed 5 bases, J shed 3 bases, and the junction held 2 bases outside the gene matches. Germline CDR1 and CDR2: SGHTA and FQGNSA. This CDR3 contains 14 residues. The CDR3 sequence: CASSPSGRDYEQYF. The CDR3 DNA reads TGTGCCAGCAGCCCTAGCGGGAGGGACTACGAGCAGTACTTC.

The chain carries TRBV4-2 and TRBJ2-6; D call uncertain. This CDR3 spans 14 amino acids. Trimming pared 1 base from V and 4 bases from J, leaving 5 bases between. CDR1 is LGHNA and CDR2 is YNFKEQ in the germline V gene. CDR3 DNA sequence: TGTGCCAGCAGCCAAGTCCAGGGGGCCAACGTCCTGACTTTC. Its protein product is CASSQVQGANVLTF.

The chain is built from TRBV9 and TRBJ2-7; the D is unclear. This CDR3 is 16 amino acids long. Germline values: CDR1 SGDLS, CDR2 YYNGEE. Between the trimmed V and J ends, which lost 4 bases and 1 base, there was a span of 18 bases. CDR3 bases: TGTGCCAGCAGCCCCGGATTGGGCCTAGGGTCCTACGAGCAGTACTTC. Translation gives CASSPGLGLGSYEQYF.

The chain employs TRBV19 and TRBJ1-2, with 8 nucleotides matching TRBD1. CDR1 and CDR2 (germline): LNHDA, SQIVND (reference sequence). CDR3 size: 14 residues. The V and J ends lost 5 bases and 7 bases, in that order; junction bases with no gene match: 9. This CDR3 is CASSASRQGTGYTF. The CDR3 region has the DNA TGTGCCAGTAGTGCCTCGAGACAGGGGACTGGCTACACCTTC.

The CDR3 spells CASAEVSYNEQFF. DNA for the CDR3: TGTGCCAGCGCCGAGGTCTCCTACAATGAGCAGTTCTTC. This chain uses TRBV6-6 with TRBJ2-1; D uncertain. CDR3 length equals 13 residues. Germline CDR1 and CDR2: MNHNY and SVGAGI (reference sequence). Trimming removed 8 bases from V and 0 bases from J, with 8 bases in between.

The chain recombines TRBV27 with TRBJ1-1; weak D call: TRBD1 (6 bases). The CDR3 is made up of 15 amino acids. Germline values: CDR1 MNHEY, CDR2 SMNVEV (reference sequence). Trimming stripped 11 bases from V and 0 bases from J, with 19 bases between. The CDR3 coding sequence is TGTGCCGTAAAAGGGGGTAAGGGGCTGAACACTGAAGCTTTCTTT. Amino acids: CAVKGGKGLNTEAFF.

The chain employs TRBV28 and TRBJ2-7; D remains ambiguous. The V end was cut by 6 bases, the J end by 1 base, with 16 bases between. There are 15 residues in the CDR3. Germline V lookup: CDR1 MDHEN, CDR2 SYDVKM. This CDR3 is CASRPPAPGSYEQYF. For the CDR3, the DNA is TGTGCCAGCAGACCCCCGGCTCCCGGGTCCTACGAGCAGTACTTC. Full variable domain (outside the CDR3, taken from reference TRBV28 and TRBJ2-7): DVKVTQSSRYLVKRTGEKVFLECVQDMDHENMFWYRQDPGLGLRLIYFSYDVKMKEKGDIPEGYSVSREKKERFSLILESASTNQTSMYLCASRPPAPGSYEQYFGPGTRLTVT.

The V and J genes are TRBV5-4 and TRBJ1-2; 7 bases match TRBD1. The V gene's germline CDR1 is SGHNT and CDR2 YYREEE (reference sequence). Trimming cost V 4 bases and J 8 bases; bases outside gene matches: 11. CDR3 length: 14 residues. Written as DNA, the CDR3 is TGTGCCAGCAGCCCCGGGACAGCCTGGGAAGGCTACACCTTC. Its translation is CASSPGTAWEGYTF.

This sequence joins TRBV5-4 and TRBJ1-1; possibly TRBD1 for D (5 bases). V lost 5 bases and J 0 bases, leaving 11 bases between the germline ends. The germline V gene has CDR1 SGHNT and CDR2 YYREEE (reference sequence). The CDR3 spans 14 residues. This chain's CDR3 is CASRIGALNTEAFF. As DNA, the CDR3 is TGTGCCAGCAGGATTGGGGCACTGAACACTGAAGCTTTCTTT.

This chain connects TRBV5-6 to TRBJ2-1, with 7 bases fitting TRBD2. With 7 bases clipped from V and 7 bases from J, the junction kept 11 bases outside the gene matches. The CDR3 totals 14 residues. Germline V gene sequence: CDR1 SGHDT, CDR2 YYEEEE. The CDR3 region has the DNA TGTGCCAGCTCCCCCGGGACTACAATTAATGAGCAGTTCTTC. Protein product: CASSPGTTINEQFF.

V is TRBV5-5 and J is TRBJ2-2, with a tentative D call TRBD1 (5 bases). Germline V gene lookup returns CDR1 SGHKS and CDR2 YYEKEE (reference sequence). Trimming pared 0 bases from V and 7 bases from J, leaving 13 bases between. CDR3 size: 15 residues. In nucleotides, the CDR3 is TGTGCCAGCAGCTTGGAGGGGCGCCCATTCGGGGAGCTGTTTTTT. It translates to CASSLEGRPFGELFF.

This clone was recorded only once. The chain employs TRBV19 and TRBJ1-4; 10 nucleotides match TRBD1. CDR3 length equals 16 residues. Germline V CDR1 and CDR2: LNHDA, SQIVND (reference sequence). The junction had 9 bases not matched to a gene; V was cut back by 3 bases and J by 8 bases. The CDR3 region is CASSIYRRQGAEKLFF. In DNA form, the CDR3 reads TGTGCCAGTAGTATCTATAGGAGACAGGGGGCCGAAAAACTGTTTTTT.

In this sample, this clone turned up once. V usage is TRBV29-1 and J usage is TRBJ2-5; D is possibly TRBD1 (6 bases). Germline assignment: CDR1 SQVTM and CDR2 ANQGSEA. Trimming shortened V by 2 bases and J by 6 bases, and 13 bases separated the two germline ends. This CDR3 has 13 amino acids. The CDR3 reads CSVESLRGQTQYF. The CDR3 DNA follows: TGCAGCGTTGAATCCCTCAGGGGTCAGACCCAGTACTTC.

The genes are TRBV18 and TRBJ1-4, with 9 bases aligning to TRBD1. With V trimmed by 3 bases and J by 2 bases, 1 base remained unmatched. In germline, CDR1 is KGHSH, CDR2 LQKENI. CDR3 length: 15 residues. The CDR3 DNA is TGTGCCAGCTCACCCGGGACAGGGACTAATGAAAAACTGTTTTTT. It codes for CASSPGTGTNEKLFF.

For this clone: Distinct nucleotide sequences in the sample also encode this CDR3. This chain connects TRBV6-6 to TRBJ1-4; the D is unclear. CDR1 is MNHNY, CDR2 SVGAGI, per germline (reference sequence). There are 12 residues in the CDR3. V was pared by 0 bases and J by 8 bases, with 4 bases between. CDR3: CASSYSGEKLFF. As DNA, the CDR3 is TGTGCCAGCAGTTACTCGGGGGAAAAACTGTTTTTT.

The rearrangement links TRBV5-1 to TRBJ2-1; no clear D. This CDR3 region has 15 residues. CDR1 is SGHRS, CDR2 YFSETQ, per germline. V was clipped by 3 bases and J by 4 bases, with 14 bases between them. The chain's CDR3 is CASSSSSAVYNEQFF. The CDR3 DNA is TGCGCCAGCAGCTCCAGTAGTGCGGTATACAATGAGCAGTTCTTC.

The table lists this clone with a count of one. The chain employs TRBV5-1 and TRBJ2-3, with 11 nucleotides matching TRBD2. Germline CDR1 and CDR2: SGHRS and YFSETQ. J lost 1 base, V lost 3 bases, and 4 bases had no gene match. This CDR3 comprises 16 residues. In nucleotides, the CDR3 is TGCGCCAGCAGCTGGGGACTAGCGGAGGGCACAGATACGCAGTATTTT. Protein: CASSWGLAEGTDTQYF.

There are a few counts of this clone. The chain combines TRBV2 with TRBJ2-7; no clear D. Per germline, CDR1 SNHLY and CDR2 FYNNEI. The ends were cut back, 6 bases at V and 7 bases at J, with 19 bases in the middle. The CDR3 is 14 amino acids. CDR3 DNA: TGTGCCAGCAGACTACGTCGGCTAGGCTGGGAGCAGTACTTC. The encoded protein is CASRLRRLGWEQYF.

The rearrangement links TRBV5-6 to TRBJ2-7; D possibly corresponds to TRBD1 (5 bases). The CDR3 totals 16 residues. The ends were cut back, 0 bases at V and 1 base at J, with 14 bases in the middle. Germline V lookup: CDR1 SGHDT, CDR2 YYEEEE. The CDR3 loop is CASSLDRGKGSYEQYF. The CDR3 region has the DNA TGTGCCAGCAGCTTGGATAGGGGCAAAGGTTCCTACGAGCAGTACTTC.

The chain links TRBV5-4 to TRBJ2-4; D possibly corresponds to TRBD1 (5 bases). The CDR3 has 15 amino acids. The V end lost 1 base, the J end lost 2 bases, and 10 bases lay between the germline ends. Germline CDR1 and CDR2: SGHNT and YYREEE (reference sequence). In nucleotides, the CDR3 is TGTGCCAGCAGCTTGTTCCAGGGAACCAAAAACATTCAGTACTTC. This encodes CASSLFQGTKNIQYF.

This clone was recorded only once. The V and J genes are TRBV6-6 and TRBJ2-7, with 8 nucleotides matching TRBD1. This CDR3 is 13 amino acids long. V was pared by 6 bases and J by 5 bases, with 6 bases of the junction left unmatched. CDR1 and CDR2 (germline): MNHNY, SVGAGI (reference sequence). DNA of the CDR3: TGTGCCAGCAGCCCGGACAGGGTCCACGAGCAGTACTTC. Translated: CASSPDRVHEQYF.

The chain couples TRBV9 to TRBJ2-1; D may be TRBD2 (7 bases). The CDR3 loop spans 15 amino acids. Trimming pared 3 bases from V and 3 bases from J, leaving 13 bases between. Per germline, CDR1 SGDLS and CDR2 YYNGEE. In DNA, the CDR3 is TGTGCCAGCAGCGCAAAGGGGGACTACTACAATGAGCAGTTCTTC. Translating it yields CASSAKGDYYNEQFF. Variable domain in full (rest from reference TRBV9 and TRBJ2-1): DSGVTQTPKHLITATGQRVTLRCSPRSGDLSVYWYQQSLDQGLQFLIQYYNGEERAKGNILERFSAQQFPDLHSELNLSSLELGDSALYFCASSAKGDYYNEQFFGPGTRLTVL.

The CDR3 region is CASSSYTGSNEQFF. Here the CDR3 DNA reads TGTGCCAGCAGCTCGTACACAGGGTCGAATGAGCAGTTCTTC. This rearrangement joins TRBV5-6 to TRBJ2-1, with D tentatively TRBD1 (6 bases). CDR1 SGHDT and CDR2 YYEEEE come from the germline V gene. The CDR3 has 14 residues. Between the trimmed V and J ends, which lost 3 bases and 7 bases, there was a span of 14 bases.

Regarding this clone: Other DNA sequences in the sample encode the same CDR3. The chain joins TRBV7-9 to TRBJ1-2; 7 bases are shared with TRBD1. Unmatched junction bases numbered 11, after V lost 2 bases and J lost 5 bases. CDR3 length equals 16 residues. CDR1 is SEHNR, CDR2 FQNEAQ, per germline (reference sequence). This CDR3 is CASSLFTGALNYGYTF. Written as DNA, the CDR3 is TGTGCCAGCAGCTTATTCACAGGGGCCCTTAATTATGGCTACACCTTC.

V usage is TRBV11-1 and J usage is TRBJ2-7; the D gene is possibly TRBD1 (6 bases). V dropped 5 bases and J dropped 0 bases, with 20 bases sitting between them. Germline CDR1 SGHAT, CDR2 FQDESV (reference sequence). CDR3 length: 17 amino acids. CDR3 in DNA: TGTGCCAGCAGCCCGAGCCACAGGGTCCCCGGCTCCTACGAGCAGTACTTC. As protein: CASSPSHRVPGSYEQYF. The full variable domain, rest sourced from reference TRBV11-1 and TRBJ2-7, is EAEVAQSPRYKITEKSQAVAFWCDPISGHATLYWYRQILGQGPELLVQFQDESVVDDSQLPKDRFSAERLKGVDSTLKIQPAELGDSAMYLCASSPSHRVPGSYEQYFGPGTRLTVT.